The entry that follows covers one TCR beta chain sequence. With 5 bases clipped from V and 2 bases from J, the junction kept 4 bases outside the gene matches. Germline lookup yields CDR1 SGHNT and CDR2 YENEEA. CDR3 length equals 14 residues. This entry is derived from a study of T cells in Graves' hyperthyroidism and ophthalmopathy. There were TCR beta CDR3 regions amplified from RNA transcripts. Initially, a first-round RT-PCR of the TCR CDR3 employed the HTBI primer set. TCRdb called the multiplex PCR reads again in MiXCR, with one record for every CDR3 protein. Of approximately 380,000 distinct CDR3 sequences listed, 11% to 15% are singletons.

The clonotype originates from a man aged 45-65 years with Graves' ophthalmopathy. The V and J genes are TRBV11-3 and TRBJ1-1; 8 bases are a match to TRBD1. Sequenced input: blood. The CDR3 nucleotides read TGTGCCAGCAGCCCAGGGGGCTTCAACACTGAAGCTTTCTTT. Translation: CASSPGGFNTEAFF.